The rows below give T cell receptor beta chains drawn from one sample of a study. TCRdb redid the calling of the 5' RACE reads with MiXCR, one entry per CDR3 protein. The sample comprises about 5,300 distinct CDR3 sequences, about 35% of which are singletons, and less than 70% rests with the top ten. The specimen sequenced was memory CD4+ T cells sorted from blood. These receptors were collected from a female donor with breast cancer. The CDR3 runs from the conserved cysteine through the conserved F or W. D genes are given only for firm matches. Some rows mark clone size as missing; the rest say once, few, many or name a class of expanded clone.

cdr3_aa cdr3_nt d_call clone_size j_call v_call
CASSPHNQPQHF TGTGCCAGCAGCCCACACAATCAGCCCCAGCATTTT - - TRBJ1-5 TRBV7-2
CASSYGLASYEQYF TGTGCCAGCAGTTACGGACTAGCAAGCTACGAGCAGTACTTC TRBD2 - TRBJ2-7 TRBV6-5
CASSSRLGLAGTYNEQFF TGCGCCAGCAGCTCCCGTCTGGGACTAGCGGGAACTTACAATGAGCAGTTCTTC TRBD2 many TRBJ2-1 TRBV5-1
CASSYGTTAQETQYF TGTGCCAGCAGTTACGGGACTACCGCCCAAGAGACCCAGTACTTC TRBD2 many TRBJ2-5 TRBV6-6
CSAKTGGSSGYTF TGCAGTGCTAAAACAGGGGGTTCTAGTGGCTACACCTTC TRBD1 medium-sized TRBJ1-2 TRBV20-1
CASSLGQGLNSPLHF TGTGCCAGCAGTCTGGGACAGGGTCTGAATTCACCCCTCCACTTT TRBD1 medium-sized TRBJ1-6 TRBV6-5
CASSSQVELAGQQYF TGTGCCAGCAGTTCGCAGGTCGAGCTAGCGGGACAGCAGTACTTC TRBD2 few TRBJ2-7 TRBV12-3/TRBV12-4
CASSRQGWWDTEAFF TGTGCCAGCAGCCGACAGGGATGGTGGGACACTGAAGCTTTCTTT TRBD1 medium-sized TRBJ1-1 TRBV9
CASSGDPGTSTEQFF TGCGCCAGCAGCGGGGATCCCGGGACTAGCACTGAGCAGTTCTTC TRBD2 medium-sized TRBJ2-1 TRBV5-1
CATSVLSADNEQFF TGTGCCACCAGTGTGCTAAGCGCGGACAATGAGCAGTTCTTC - few TRBJ2-1 TRBV24-1
CASSPTDSLAQPQHF TGTGCCAGCTCACCCACGGACAGTCTGGCTCAGCCCCAGCATTTT - - TRBJ1-5 TRBV18
CSAREAANQLQHF TGCAGTGCTAGAGAGGCGGCGAATCAGCTCCAGCATTTT - - TRBJ1-5 TRBV20-1
CASSPGLAGDGETQYF TGCGCCAGCAGCCCCGGACTAGCGGGAGATGGAGAGACCCAGTACTTC TRBD2 many TRBJ2-5 TRBV5-1
CASSPTSGRNEQFF TGTGCCAGCAGTCCGACTAGCGGGAGAAATGAGCAGTTCTTC TRBD2 medium-sized TRBJ2-1 TRBV12-3/TRBV12-4
CASSQPTWANVLTF TGCGCCAGCAGCCAACCGACATGGGCAAACGTCCTGACTTTC - few TRBJ2-6 TRBV4-1
CASSVAGEAKTQYF TGTGCCAGCAGTGTCGCAGGGGAAGCGAAGACCCAGTACTTC - - TRBJ2-5 TRBV25-1
CASSKVRSETQYF TGTGCCAGCAGCAAAGTTAGGTCGGAGACCCAGTACTTC - - TRBJ2-5 TRBV21-1
CASSNRDGRAGELFF TGTGCCAGCTCGAACCGGGACGGAAGGGCCGGGGAGCTGTTTTTT - - TRBJ2-2 TRBV18
CAWSVTVNTEAFF TGTGCCTGGAGTGTCACAGTGAACACTGAAGCTTTCTTT - once TRBJ1-1 TRBV30
CASSNNRDSGGYTF TGTGCCAGCAGTAATAACCGGGACAGCGGAGGCTACACCTTC TRBD1 - TRBJ1-2 TRBV6-1
CASSWATGGPADTQYF TGTGCCAGCAGCTGGGCTACGGGGGGGCCAGCAGATACGCAGTATTTT TRBD2 medium-sized TRBJ2-3 TRBV7-2
CASSLQPGTDGENQYF TGTGCCAGCAGCTTACAACCGGGAACCGATGGGGAGAACCAGTACTTC - - TRBJ2-5 TRBV11-2
CASSQDQGSGNTIYF TGCGCCAGCAGCCAAGATCAGGGGTCTGGAAACACCATATATTTT - many TRBJ1-3 TRBV4-1
CASSPVQRQGTGNEQFF TGTGCCAGCTCACCGGTACAAAGACAGGGTACCGGCAATGAGCAGTTCTTC TRBD1 medium-sized TRBJ2-1 TRBV18
CSASIGASGGETQYF TGCAGTGCTAGTATCGGGGCTAGCGGGGGAGAGACCCAGTACTTC TRBD2 many TRBJ2-5 TRBV20-1
CASSNRDRAPGGEAFF TGCGCCAGCAGCAACCGGGACAGGGCGCCCGGCGGAGAAGCTTTCTTT TRBD1 medium-sized TRBJ1-1 TRBV5-1
CASSPTYRGNTEAFF TGTGCCAGCTCACCGACATACCGGGGGAACACTGAAGCTTTCTTT - few TRBJ1-1 TRBV18
CSARRPGGGSPNEQFF TGCAGTGCTAGGCGCCCGGGGGGCGGGAGCCCCAATGAGCAGTTCTTC - - TRBJ2-1 TRBV20-1
CASSYSEGDTHRNQPQHF TGTGCCAGCAGTTACTCAGAGGGGGACACACATCGCAATCAGCCCCAGCATTTT - - TRBJ1-5 TRBV6-6
CASRGLVATEAFF TGTGCCAGCAGGGGACTGGTAGCGACTGAAGCTTTCTTT - medium-sized TRBJ1-1 TRBV7-2
CASHDSASGNTIYF TGCGCCAGCCACGACAGTGCCTCTGGAAACACCATATATTTT - - TRBJ1-3 TRBV5-1
CSAGDSRQETQDF TGCAGTGCTGGGGACAGCAGGCAAGAGACCCAGGACTTC TRBD1 few TRBJ2-5 TRBV20-1
CASSWTGTDQETQYF TGTGCCAGCAGCTGGACCGGGACAGATCAAGAGACCCAGTACTTC TRBD1 medium-sized TRBJ2-5 TRBV5-5
CACSSYSTRQLNTEAFF TGTGCCTGCAGCAGTTACTCGACGAGGCAGCTGAACACTGAAGCTTTCTTT - - TRBJ1-1 TRBV6-5
CASSGVGGNEQFF TGTGCCAGCAGTGGGGTAGGAGGCAATGAGCAGTTCTTC - - TRBJ2-1 TRBV6-2/TRBV6-3
CSALLAGVSTADTQYF TGCAGTGCTCTACTAGCGGGAGTTTCAACCGCAGATACGCAGTATTTT TRBD2 - TRBJ2-3 TRBV20-1
CSVGGARAGAGTDTQYF TGCAGCGTTGGAGGGGCTAGGGCGGGAGCCGGCACAGATACGCAGTATTTT TRBD2 medium-sized TRBJ2-3 TRBV29-1
CAGSLGTGGPQPQHF TGTGCCGGCTCACTTGGGACAGGGGGTCCTCAGCCCCAGCATTTT TRBD1 - TRBJ1-5 TRBV18
CASNPGPAYGYTF TGTGCCAGCAACCCAGGACCAGCCTATGGCTACACCTTC - few TRBJ1-2 TRBV28
CASSFDRTGNEQFF TGTGCCAGCAGTTTTGACAGGACCGGCAATGAGCAGTTCTTC - - TRBJ2-1 TRBV27
CASSPVFSGLFSYEQYF TGTGCCAGCAGCCCTGTGTTTAGCGGGCTCTTCTCCTACGAGCAGTACTTC TRBD2 many TRBJ2-7 TRBV7-7
CASSFGTSREIEQFF TGTGCCAGCAGTTTCGGGACTAGTCGGGAGATTGAGCAGTTCTTC TRBD2 - TRBJ2-1 TRBV12-3/TRBV12-4
CASSKVATASGFSNQPQHF TGTGCCAGCAGCAAAGTAGCCACAGCCTCGGGTTTTAGCAATCAGCCCCAGCATTTT - - TRBJ1-5 TRBV21-1
CATSRDRALRTEAFF TGTGCCACCAGCAGAGATAGGGCTCTGAGGACTGAAGCTTTCTTT - - TRBJ1-1 TRBV15
CASSPRRVADGEQYF TGTGCCAGCAGCCCCCGGAGGGTAGCGGATGGGGAGCAGTACTTC - medium-sized TRBJ2-7 TRBV9
CASSHGATGYAGELFF TGCGCCAGCAGCCATGGGGCCACAGGGTACGCCGGGGAGCTGTTTTTT - few TRBJ2-2 TRBV4-1
CASSSGQTQYF TGTGCCAGCAGTTCGGGACAGACGCAGTATTTT TRBD1 many TRBJ2-3 TRBV28
CASSAPTSGAYNEQFF TGTGCCAGCAGCGCCCCAACTAGCGGGGCCTACAATGAGCAGTTCTTC TRBD2 - TRBJ2-1 TRBV9
CASSRLGHSTDTQYF TGCGCCAGCAGCCGACTAGGACATAGCACAGATACGCAGTATTTT - - TRBJ2-3 TRBV5-1
CSTRGAGGDYNQPQHF TGCAGTACTAGAGGCGCAGGGGGAGACTACAATCAGCCCCAGCATTTT TRBD1 - TRBJ1-5 TRBV20-1
CASSSPRLATDTQYF TGTGCCAGCAGCTCACCTCGACTAGCGACAGATACGCAGTATTTT TRBD2 medium-sized TRBJ2-3 TRBV11-2
CSVSEGLAGAADTQYF TGCAGCGTCTCTGAGGGACTAGCGGGAGCCGCAGATACGCAGTATTTT TRBD2 few TRBJ2-3 TRBV29-1
CAGMGTSFSGRASYNEQFF TGTGCCGGCATGGGCACCTCCTTTAGCGGGAGGGCCTCCTACAATGAGCAGTTCTTC TRBD2 many TRBJ2-1 TRBV7-9
CASSSGAAKGNTEAFF TGTGCCAGCAGCTCAGGGGCCGCAAAGGGGAACACTGAAGCTTTCTTT - medium-sized TRBJ1-1 TRBV7-6
CASSWSGSEYNEQFF TGCGCCAGCAGCTGGAGCGGGAGCGAGTACAATGAGCAGTTCTTC TRBD2 - TRBJ2-1 TRBV5-1